This T cell receptor beta chain was sequenced during a study of vaccination and CD4 T cells after COVID-19. The Oncomine TCR Beta short-read assay generated sequence data from the DNA of cultured CD4+ T cells. Genomic DNA was drawn out of CD4+ T cells grown in culture. In TCRdb, the PCR reads were re-called with MiXCR into one record per CDR3 protein. The sample lists 15,000 to 20,000 distinct CDR3 sequences, under 65% occurring once. A note on this clonotype: Its antigen is unknown.

V shed 5 bases and J shed 5 bases, with 6 bases lying between them. Germline V CDR1 and CDR2: MNHEY, SVGEGT. The CDR3 is 11 residues long. Treatment noted: approximately nine-day PBMC culture with coronavirus spike peptide pools or control peptides (ViraFEST assay). The positive PCR dates, which preceded the US Alpha, Beta and Delta variants, fell between March and December 2020. From the roughly ten-day cultures, CD4+ T cells were isolated by negative selection. V usage is TRBV6-2 or TRBV6-3 and J usage is TRBJ2-5, with a weak D call TRBD1 (5 bases). The clonotype comes from a human donor who had recovered from COVID-19. The sample was CD4+ T cells from blood, cultured in vitro. The CDR3 coding sequence is TGTGCCAGCAGTAGGGGTGAGACCCAGTACTTC. Protein product: CASSRGETQYF.